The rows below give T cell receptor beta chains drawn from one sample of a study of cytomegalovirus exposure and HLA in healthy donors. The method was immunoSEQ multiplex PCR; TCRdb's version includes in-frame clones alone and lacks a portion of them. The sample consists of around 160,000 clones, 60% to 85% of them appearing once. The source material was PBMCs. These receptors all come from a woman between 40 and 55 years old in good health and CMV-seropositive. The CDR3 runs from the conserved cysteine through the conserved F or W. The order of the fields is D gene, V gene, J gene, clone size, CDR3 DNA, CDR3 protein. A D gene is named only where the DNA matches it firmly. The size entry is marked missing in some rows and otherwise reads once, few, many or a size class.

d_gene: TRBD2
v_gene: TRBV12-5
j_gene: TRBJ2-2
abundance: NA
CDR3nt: TGTGCTAGTGGTTTGGTACAGCGGGGGGGCCTCGGAGATACCGGGGAGCTGTTTTTT
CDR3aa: CASGLVQRGGLGDTGELFF

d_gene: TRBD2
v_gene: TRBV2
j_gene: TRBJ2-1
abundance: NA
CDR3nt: TGTGCCAGCAGTCCCCGGACTAGCGGGGGAGACAGCTCCTACAATGAGCAGTTCTTC
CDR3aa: CASSPRTSGGDSSYNEQFF

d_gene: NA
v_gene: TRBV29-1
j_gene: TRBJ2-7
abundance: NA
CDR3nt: TGCAGCGTTGATAGCAGGGGAAAGCAGTACTTC
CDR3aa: CSVDSRGKQYF

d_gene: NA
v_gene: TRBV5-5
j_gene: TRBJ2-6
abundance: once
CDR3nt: TGTGCCAGCAGCTTAGGGGGTGGCACTGGGGCCAACGTCCTGACTTTC
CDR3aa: CASSLGGGTGANVLTF

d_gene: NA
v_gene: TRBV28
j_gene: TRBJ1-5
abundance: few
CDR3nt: TGTGCCAGCAGTTTATTGGGGGCAGGTCAGCCCCAGCATTTT
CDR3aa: CASSLLGAGQPQHF

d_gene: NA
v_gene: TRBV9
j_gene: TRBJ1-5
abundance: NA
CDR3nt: TGTGCCAGCAGCGGGGGACAAGCCAATCAGCCCCAGCATTTT
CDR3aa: CASSGGQANQPQHF

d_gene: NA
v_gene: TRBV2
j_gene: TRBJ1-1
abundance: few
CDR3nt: TGTGCCAGCAGTGAGGACACTCGGATTACTGAAGCTTTCTTT
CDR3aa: CASSEDTRITEAFF

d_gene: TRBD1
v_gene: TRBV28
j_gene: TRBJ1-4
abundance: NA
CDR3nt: TGTGCCAGCAGTAAGGGGACAGCGACTAATGAAAAACTGTTTTTT
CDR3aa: CASSKGTATNEKLFF

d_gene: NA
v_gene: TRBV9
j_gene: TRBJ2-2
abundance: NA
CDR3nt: TGTGCCAGCAGCGCCACAGGCAATCGGGAGCTGTTTTTT
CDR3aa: CASSATGNRELFF

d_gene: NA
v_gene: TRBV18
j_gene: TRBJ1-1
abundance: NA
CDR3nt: TGTGCCAGCTCACCCAAGAGATCCTCCCTAACTGACACTGAAGCTTTCTTT
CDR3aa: CASSPKRSSLTDTEAFF

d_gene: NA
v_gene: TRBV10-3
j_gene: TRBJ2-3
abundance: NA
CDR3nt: TGTGCCATCAGTGGGAGGACGGGGGGCGCTGGCACAGATACGCAGTATTTT
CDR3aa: CAISGRTGGAGTDTQYF

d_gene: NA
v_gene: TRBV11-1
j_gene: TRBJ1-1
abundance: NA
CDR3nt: TGTGCCAGCAGCCCCCTCTCCGGGGTCCAAGCTTTCTTT
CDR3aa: CASSPLSGVQAFF

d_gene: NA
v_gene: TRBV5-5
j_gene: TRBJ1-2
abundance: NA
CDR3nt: TGTGCCAGCAGCTTGGGACAGCGCTATGGCTACACCTTC
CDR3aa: CASSLGQRYGYTF